The source of this TCR beta chain is a study of T-cell memory formation after mild COVID-19. The CDR3 is 12 amino acids. The ends were cut back, 0 bases at V and 7 bases at J, with 5 bases in the middle. Per germline, CDR1 SGHRS and CDR2 YFSETQ. 5'RACE, which relied on constant-segment primers, yielded TCR alpha and TCR beta cDNA libraries carrying sample barcodes and UMIs. TCRdb recomputed calls from the 5' RACE reads with MiXCR, one row per CDR3 protein. The sample has some 120,000 distinct CDR3 sequences, approximately 5.9% seen once. The study's findings and limits: Contracting clones, day 15 to 85, had balanced CD4/CD8, and later expanders favored CD4+.

This clonotype was counted many times. The antigen is not known. This TCR came from an adult woman who had mild COVID-19 (a few samples of this study predate the infection). Cell type and time point are not known. This chain joins TRBV5-1 and TRBJ2-1; D gene uncertain. Material for sequencing was PBMCs or a T cell subset sorted from them (not recorded which). CDR3 amino acids: CASSLARNEQFF. The CDR3 DNA reads as TGCGCCAGCAGCTTGGCGAGGAATGAGCAGTTCTTC. Full variable domain (rest looked up from reference TRBV5-1 and TRBJ2-1): KAGVTQTPRYLIKTRGQQVTLSCSPISGHRSVSWYQQTPGQGLQFLFEYFSETQRNKGNFPGRFSGRQFSNSRSEMNVSTLELGDSALYLCASSLARNEQFFGPGTRLTVL.